The subject of this entry is one TCR beta chain. The entry originates in a study of blood T cell repertoires in COVID-19. The method was immunoSEQ multiplex PCR; TCRdb's version includes in-frame clones alone and lacks a portion of them. Found here are around 68,000 clones, 80% to 85% of them singletons; the top ten hold around 13%. Germline V gene lookup returns CDR1 ENHRY and CDR2 SYGVKD. After removal of 3 bases from V and 10 bases from J, the junction contained 6 bases not matched to a gene. The CDR3 length is 13 residues. The receptor was isolated from a human donor in a cohort sampled during active COVID-19. The source material was peripheral blood. The rearrangement uses TRBV10-3 and TRBJ1-1; 9 bases map to TRBD1. The CDR3 coding sequence is TGTGCCATCAGTGACCAGGTGACAGGGGGAGCTTTCTTT. It translates to CAISDQVTGGAFF.